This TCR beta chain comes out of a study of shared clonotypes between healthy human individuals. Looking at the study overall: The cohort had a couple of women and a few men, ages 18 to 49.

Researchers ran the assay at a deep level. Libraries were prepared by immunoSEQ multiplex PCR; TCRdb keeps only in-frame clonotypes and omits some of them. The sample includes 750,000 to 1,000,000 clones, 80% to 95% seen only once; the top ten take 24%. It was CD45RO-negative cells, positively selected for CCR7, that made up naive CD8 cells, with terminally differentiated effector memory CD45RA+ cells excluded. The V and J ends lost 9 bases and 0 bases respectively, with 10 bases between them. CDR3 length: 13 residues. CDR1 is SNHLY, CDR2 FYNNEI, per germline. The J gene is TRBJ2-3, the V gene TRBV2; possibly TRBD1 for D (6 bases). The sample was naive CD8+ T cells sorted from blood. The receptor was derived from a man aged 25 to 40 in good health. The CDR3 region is CARQGISTDTQYF. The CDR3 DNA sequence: TGTGCCAGACAGGGAATTAGCACAGATACGCAGTATTTT.